This TCR beta chain is drawn from a study of blood T cell repertoires in COVID-19 (dated by TCRdb to between 2020 and 2021). In terms of the full investigation: The collaborator samples originated in the United States, Italy and Spain and spanned the acute and convalescent phases of COVID-19. A freely available public database, intended as a resource for researchers studying the immune response to SARS-CoV-2, is where the repertoires were released. Subjects who had been exposed to COVID-19, were actively infected with it, or had recovered from it provided the deeply sampled blood TCRbeta repertoires that made up the dataset. HLA class I and class II types, where available, came from metadata supplied by the sample provider rather than from assay-based typing. Nearly every sample came with metadata listing a de-identified subject ID, COVID-19 status, age in years and sex. The prospective study material was composed of cDNA or gDNA derived from T cells, B-cell-depleted T cells, or PBMCs. The samples were drawn from the first 160 participants of the ongoing ImmuneRACE study and from roughly 1,300 subjects provided by 6 global collaborators. Results and caveats for the whole study, not just this receptor: How much clinical and demographic metadata was included differed by source and by participant, and the metadata was provided uncurated.

A remark on this clone: Its antigen remains undetermined. Per-base quality was not reported, and no clone a single base away is much larger than it.

CDR1 is given as LGHDT and CDR2 as YNNKEL, both from the germline V gene (reference sequence). Spanning cysteine to phenylalanine, the CDR3 consists of 16 amino acids. Only the CDR3 part of the read is kept: 48 bases, read in frame from the first base. From V the trimming removes 4 bases and from J it removes 4 bases, while the gene matches leave 10 bases of the junction unaccounted for. Enrolling through a virtual design, the prospective study's participants ranged in age from roughly 18 to 89 years and lived across approximately 25 United States geographic areas. Cohort assignment in the prospective study relied on participant-reported clinical history from a screening survey and a study questionnaire. Recovered participants in ImmuneRACE Cohort 3 were defined by two consecutive negative NP/OP PCR tests, clearance by a healthcare professional, or resolution of symptoms. Each participant in the prospective study had whole blood, serum and a nasopharyngeal or oropharyngeal swab collected by mobile phlebotomists. Prospective study participants could optionally give additional blood draws and questionnaires over an approximately 2-month period. Prospective study blood samples were shipped either frozen or at room temperature before DNA extraction.

TCRbeta CDR3 regions were amplified from genomic DNA by means of the immunoSEQ Assay, a bias-controlled multiplex PCR. In the authors' own workflow: Nucleated cell counts per sample were estimated from amplification of reference gene primers within the assay. To quantify the absolute abundance of each unique TCRbeta CDR3 rearrangement, sequence reads were collapsed and filtered. For each sample, productive Simpson clonality was calculated as the square root of Simpson's diversity index over productive rearrangements. Drawn from immuneACCESS, this table holds only the in-frame rearrangements with V and J called that TCRdb kept. Clones are partly lost; checked studies trace under half to an unresolved V gene and leave the rest unexplained. Clone size and V and J calls were adopted from that table, with D and trimming inferred from the DNA. The sample table shows 250,000 to 350,000 clones, and around 90% are seen once. The biggest ten clones account for approximately 5% of the sample.

This receptor was taken from a woman in her thirties who had recovered from COVID-19. The sample taken for sequencing was PBMCs or T cells enriched from blood (not recorded which). Recombination linked TRBV3-1 (or the pseudogene TRBV3-2) to TRBJ1-2; 9 bases in between match TRBD1. The CDR3 protein is CASSPWGQGAPYGYTF. The DNA sequence is as follows: TGTGCCAGCAGCCCATGGGGACAGGGAGCCCCCTATGGCTACACCTTC.